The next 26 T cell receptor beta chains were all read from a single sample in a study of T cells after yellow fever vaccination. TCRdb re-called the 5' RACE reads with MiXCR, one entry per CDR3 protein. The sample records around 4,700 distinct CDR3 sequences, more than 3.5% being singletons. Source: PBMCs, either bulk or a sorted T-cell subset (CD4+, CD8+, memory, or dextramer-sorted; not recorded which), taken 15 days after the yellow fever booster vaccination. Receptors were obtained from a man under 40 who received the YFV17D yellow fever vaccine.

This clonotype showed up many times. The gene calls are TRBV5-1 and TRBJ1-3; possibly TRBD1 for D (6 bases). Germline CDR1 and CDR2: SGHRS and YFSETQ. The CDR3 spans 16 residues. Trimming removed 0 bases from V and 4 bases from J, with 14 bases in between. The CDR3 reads CASSLAGTSTGNTIYF. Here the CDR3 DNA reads TGCGCCAGCAGCTTGGCGGGGACATCCACCGGAAACACCATATATTTT.

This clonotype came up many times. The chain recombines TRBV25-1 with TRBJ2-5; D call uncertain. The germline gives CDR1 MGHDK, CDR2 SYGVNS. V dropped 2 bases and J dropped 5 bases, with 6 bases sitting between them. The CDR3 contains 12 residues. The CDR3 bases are TGTGCCAGCAGTGAAGTTCGGGAGACCCAGTACTTC. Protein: CASSEVRETQYF.

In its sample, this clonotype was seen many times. CDR3 bases: TGTGCCAGCAGTTACGACAGGGCCAGCTCCTACGAGCAGTACTTC. Its translation is CASSYDRASSYEQYF. V is TRBV7-2 and J is TRBJ2-7, with 7 bases fitting TRBD1. Trimming at V came to 6 bases and at J to 0 bases, leaving 8 bases not matched to a gene. This CDR3 is 15 amino acids long. Germline V gives CDR1 SGHTA, CDR2 FQGNSA.

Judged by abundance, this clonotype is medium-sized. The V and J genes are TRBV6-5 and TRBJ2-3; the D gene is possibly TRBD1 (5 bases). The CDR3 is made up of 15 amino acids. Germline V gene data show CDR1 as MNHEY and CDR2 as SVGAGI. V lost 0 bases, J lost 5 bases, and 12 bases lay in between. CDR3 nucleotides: TGTGCCAGCAGTTACTCGCCAGGGTTCGGAGATACGCAGTATTTT. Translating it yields CASSYSPGFGDTQYF.

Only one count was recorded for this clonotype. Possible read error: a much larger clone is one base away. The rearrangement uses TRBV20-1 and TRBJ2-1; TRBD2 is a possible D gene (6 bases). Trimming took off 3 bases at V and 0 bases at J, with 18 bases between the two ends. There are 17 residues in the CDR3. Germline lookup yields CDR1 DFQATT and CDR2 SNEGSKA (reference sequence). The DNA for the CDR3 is TGCAGTGCTAGCTTTTATAGCGGAAGCAGCTCCTACAATGAGCAGTTCTTC. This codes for CSASFYSGSSSYNEQFF.

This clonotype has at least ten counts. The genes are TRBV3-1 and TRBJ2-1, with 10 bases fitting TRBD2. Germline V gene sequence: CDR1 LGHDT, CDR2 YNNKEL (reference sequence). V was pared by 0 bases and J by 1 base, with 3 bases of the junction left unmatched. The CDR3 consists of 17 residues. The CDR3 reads CASSQDKLAGSYNEQFF. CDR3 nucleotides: TGTGCCAGCAGCCAAGATAAACTAGCGGGGTCCTACAATGAGCAGTTCTTC.

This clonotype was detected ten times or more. Written as DNA, the CDR3 is TGCAGTGCTAGAGTCGGCTCCTACGAGCAGTACTTC. This sequence encodes CSARVGSYEQYF. V and J are TRBV20-1 and TRBJ2-7, with D uncertain. Germline CDR1 reads DFQATT; CDR2 reads SNEGSKA (reference sequence). V lost 1 base to trimming and J lost 0 bases, with 4 bases between them. The CDR3 sequence is 12 residues long.

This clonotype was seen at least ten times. The CDR3 coding sequence is TGTGCCAGCAGTCAGACAGACGATGAAGCTTTCTTT. Translating it yields CASSQTDDEAFF. This rearrangement joins TRBV6-6 to TRBJ1-1; D possibly corresponds to TRBD1 (5 bases). V was cut by 5 bases and J by 7 bases, with 11 bases left in between. The CDR3 length is 12 residues. The germline V gene has CDR1 MNHNY and CDR2 SVGAGI (reference sequence).

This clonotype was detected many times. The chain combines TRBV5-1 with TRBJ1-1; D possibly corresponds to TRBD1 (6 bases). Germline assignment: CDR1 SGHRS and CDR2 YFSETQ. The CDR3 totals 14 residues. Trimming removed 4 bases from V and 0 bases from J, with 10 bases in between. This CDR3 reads CASSMTGMNTEAFF. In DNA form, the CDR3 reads TGCGCCAGCAGCATGACAGGCATGAACACTGAAGCTTTCTTT.

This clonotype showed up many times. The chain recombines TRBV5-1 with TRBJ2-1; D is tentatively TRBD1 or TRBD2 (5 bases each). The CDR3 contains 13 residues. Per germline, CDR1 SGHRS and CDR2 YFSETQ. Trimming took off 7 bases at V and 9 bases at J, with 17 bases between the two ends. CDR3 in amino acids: CASRGPPGREQFF. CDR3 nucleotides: TGCGCCAGCCGGGGACCCCCTGGGCGTGAGCAGTTCTTC.

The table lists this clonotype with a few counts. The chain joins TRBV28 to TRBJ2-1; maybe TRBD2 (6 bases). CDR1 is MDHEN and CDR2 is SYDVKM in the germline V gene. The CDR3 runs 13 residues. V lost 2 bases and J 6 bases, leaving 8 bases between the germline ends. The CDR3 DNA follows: TGTGCCAGCAGTTTACTGGGGGGCAATGAGCAGTTCTTC. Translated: CASSLLGGNEQFF.

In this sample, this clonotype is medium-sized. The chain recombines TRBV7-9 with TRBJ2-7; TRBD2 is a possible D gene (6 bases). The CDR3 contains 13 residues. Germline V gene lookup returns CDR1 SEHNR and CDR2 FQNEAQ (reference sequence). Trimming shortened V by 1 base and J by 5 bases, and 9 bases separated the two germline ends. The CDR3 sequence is CASSLGGGNEQYF. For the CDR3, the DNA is TGTGCCAGCAGCTTAGGGGGAGGCAACGAGCAGTACTTC.

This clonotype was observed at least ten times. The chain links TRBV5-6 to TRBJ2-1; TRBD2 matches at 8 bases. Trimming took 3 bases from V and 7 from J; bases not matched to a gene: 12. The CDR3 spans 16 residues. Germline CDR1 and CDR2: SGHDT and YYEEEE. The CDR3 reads CASSWGPRGERNEQFF. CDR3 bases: TGTGCCAGCAGCTGGGGCCCGCGGGGGGAGAGGAATGAGCAGTTCTTC.

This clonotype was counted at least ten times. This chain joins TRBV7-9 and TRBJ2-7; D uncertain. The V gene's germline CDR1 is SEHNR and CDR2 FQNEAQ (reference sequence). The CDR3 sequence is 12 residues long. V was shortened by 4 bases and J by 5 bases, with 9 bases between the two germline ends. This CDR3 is CASSSAGDEQYF. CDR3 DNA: TGTGCCAGCAGCTCCGCTGGGGACGAGCAGTACTTC. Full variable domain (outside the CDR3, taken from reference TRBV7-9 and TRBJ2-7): DTGVSQNPRHKITKRGQNVTFRCDPISEHNRLYWYRQTLGQGPEFLTYFQNEAQLEKSRLLSDRFSAERPKGSFSTLEIQRTEQGDSAMYLCASSSAGDEQYFGPGTRLTVT.

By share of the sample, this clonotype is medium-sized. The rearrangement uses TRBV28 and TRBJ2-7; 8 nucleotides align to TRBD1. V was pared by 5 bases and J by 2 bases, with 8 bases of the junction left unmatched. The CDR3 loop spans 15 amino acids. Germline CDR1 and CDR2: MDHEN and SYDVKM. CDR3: CASSPTGTGAYEQYF. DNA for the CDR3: TGTGCCAGCAGTCCCACCGGGACAGGCGCCTACGAGCAGTACTTC.

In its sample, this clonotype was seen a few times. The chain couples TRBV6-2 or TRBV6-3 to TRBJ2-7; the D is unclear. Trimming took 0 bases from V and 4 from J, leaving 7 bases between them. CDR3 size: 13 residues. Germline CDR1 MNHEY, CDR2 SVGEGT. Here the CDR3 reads CASSYSNTYEQYF. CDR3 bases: TGTGCCAGCAGTTACTCGAACACATACGAGCAGTACTTC.

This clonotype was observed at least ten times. The CDR3 spells CASSFDSNQPQHF. The DNA of the CDR3 is TGTGCCAGCAGCTTTGATAGCAATCAGCCCCAGCATTTT. The chain carries TRBV7-9 and TRBJ1-5; D gene ambiguous. With 3 bases removed from V and 0 bases from J, the gap between germline ends came to 3 bases. The length of the CDR3 is 13 residues. The germline gives CDR1 SEHNR, CDR2 FQNEAQ (reference sequence).

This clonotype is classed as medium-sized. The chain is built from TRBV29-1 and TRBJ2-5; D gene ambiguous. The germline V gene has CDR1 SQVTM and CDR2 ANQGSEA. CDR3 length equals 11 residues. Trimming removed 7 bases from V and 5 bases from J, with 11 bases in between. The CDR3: CSARVVETQYF. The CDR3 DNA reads TGCAGCGCTCGCGTGGTGGAGACCCAGTACTTC.

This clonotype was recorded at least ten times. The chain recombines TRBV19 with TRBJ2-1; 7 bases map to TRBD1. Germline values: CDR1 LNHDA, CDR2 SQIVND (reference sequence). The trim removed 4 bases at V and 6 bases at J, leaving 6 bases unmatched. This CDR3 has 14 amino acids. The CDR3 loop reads CASSTGQLFNEQFF. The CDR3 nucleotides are TGTGCCAGTAGTACGGGACAGTTATTCAATGAGCAGTTCTTC.

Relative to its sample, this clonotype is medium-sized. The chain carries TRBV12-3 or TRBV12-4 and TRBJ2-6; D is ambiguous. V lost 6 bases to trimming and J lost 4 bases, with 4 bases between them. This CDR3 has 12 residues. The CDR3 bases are TGTGCCAGCAGGTTGGGGGCCAACGTCCTGACTTTC. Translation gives CASRLGANVLTF.

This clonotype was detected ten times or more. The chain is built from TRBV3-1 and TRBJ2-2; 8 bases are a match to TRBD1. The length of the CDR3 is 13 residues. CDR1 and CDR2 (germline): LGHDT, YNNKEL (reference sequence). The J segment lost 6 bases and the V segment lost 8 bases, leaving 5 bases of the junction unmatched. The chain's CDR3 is CASDLTGAGELFF. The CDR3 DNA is TGTGCCAGCGACTTGACAGGGGCCGGGGAGCTGTTTTTT.

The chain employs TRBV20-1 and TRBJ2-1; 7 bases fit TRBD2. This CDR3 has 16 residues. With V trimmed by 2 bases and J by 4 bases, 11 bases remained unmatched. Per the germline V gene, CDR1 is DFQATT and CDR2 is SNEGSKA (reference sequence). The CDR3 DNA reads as TGCAGTGCTAGAAACCCCCAAGCTAGCGGATACAATGAGCAGTTCTTC. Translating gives CSARNPQASGYNEQFF.

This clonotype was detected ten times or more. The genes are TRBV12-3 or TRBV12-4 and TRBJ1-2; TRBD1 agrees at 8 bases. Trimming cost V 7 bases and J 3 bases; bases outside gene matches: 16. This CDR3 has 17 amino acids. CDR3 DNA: TGTGCCAGCATTCCGGGCCCCCCGGGACAGGACGACTATGGCTACACCTTC. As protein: CASIPGPPGQDDYGYTF.

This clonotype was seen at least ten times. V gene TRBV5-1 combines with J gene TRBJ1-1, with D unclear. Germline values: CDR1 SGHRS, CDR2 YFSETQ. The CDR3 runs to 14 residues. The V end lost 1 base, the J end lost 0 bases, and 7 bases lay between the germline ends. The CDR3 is CASSLSALNTEAFF. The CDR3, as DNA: TGCGCCAGCAGCTTGTCAGCTTTGAACACTGAAGCTTTCTTT.

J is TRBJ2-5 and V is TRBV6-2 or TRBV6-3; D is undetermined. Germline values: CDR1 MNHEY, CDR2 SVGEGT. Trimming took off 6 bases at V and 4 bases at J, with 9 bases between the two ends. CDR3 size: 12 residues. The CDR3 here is CASRIGAETQYF. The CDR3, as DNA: TGTGCCAGCAGAATCGGAGCAGAGACCCAGTACTTC.

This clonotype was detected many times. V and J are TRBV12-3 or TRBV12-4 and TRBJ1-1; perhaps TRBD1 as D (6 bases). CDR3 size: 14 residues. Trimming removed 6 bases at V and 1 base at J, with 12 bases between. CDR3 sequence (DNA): TGTGCCAGCAGGGGAGGACAGAGGAACACTGAAGCTTTCTTT. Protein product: CASRGGQRNTEAFF.